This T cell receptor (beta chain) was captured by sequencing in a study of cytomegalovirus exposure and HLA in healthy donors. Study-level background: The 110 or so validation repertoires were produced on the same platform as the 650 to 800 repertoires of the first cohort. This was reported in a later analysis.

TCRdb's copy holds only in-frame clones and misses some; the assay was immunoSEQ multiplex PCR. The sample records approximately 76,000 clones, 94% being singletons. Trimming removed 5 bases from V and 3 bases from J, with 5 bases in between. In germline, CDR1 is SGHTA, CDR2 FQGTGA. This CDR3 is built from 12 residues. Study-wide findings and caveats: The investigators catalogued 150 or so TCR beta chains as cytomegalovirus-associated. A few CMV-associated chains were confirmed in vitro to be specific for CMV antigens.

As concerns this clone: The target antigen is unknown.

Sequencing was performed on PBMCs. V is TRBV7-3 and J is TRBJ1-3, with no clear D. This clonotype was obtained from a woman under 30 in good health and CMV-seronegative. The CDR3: CASSGGGNTIYF. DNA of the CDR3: TGTGCCAGCAGCGGAGGTGGAAACACCATATATTTT.